This T cell receptor (beta chain) is from a study of blood T cell repertoires in COVID-19. The CDR3 spans 14 residues. CDR1 and CDR2 from the germline V gene are MGHRA and YSYEKL. The V and J ends lost 3 bases and 5 bases respectively, with 14 bases between them. Assay used: immunoSEQ multiplex PCR; TCRdb lists only in-frame clones, some missing. The sample records about 480,000 clones, around 88% being singletons. The chain carries TRBV4-1 and TRBJ2-7; no clear D gene. This TCR was recovered from a woman aged 25-40 years with acute or convalescent COVID-19. Sequences were obtained from peripheral blood. This chain's CDR3 is CASSHLSRRDEQYF. In nucleotides, the CDR3 is TGCGCCAGCAGCCACCTGAGCCGTCGGGACGAGCAGTACTTC.